The 8 T cell receptor beta chains reported below all come from one sample, sequenced in a study of shared clonotypes between healthy human individuals (dated by TCRdb to 2019 to 2021). Receptors were amplified or captured by the immunoSEQ multiplex PCR assay. This immuneACCESS table, as held by TCRdb, lists in-frame sequences with V and J called but not all clones. Of the missing ones, under half trace to an unresolved V gene in checked studies; the others have no known cause. This sample has around 1,900,000 clones in its table, and roughly 93% of those were observed once. Of the sample, approximately 1.7% falls within the top ten clones. For the CD8 naive samples, CD45RO-negative cells were positively selected for CCR7, yielding a CD45RA+CCR7+ population from which TemRA cells were excluded. The specimen sequenced was naive CD8+ T cells from PBMCs. The sample's cell subset or site, from its label and the paper: CD45RA+CCR7+. These receptor sequences come from a man in his late teens or twenties in good health. Some clones in this sample may be carry-over from other donors' samples.

This clone was detected only once. The V call is TRBV2, the J call TRBJ2-7, with a possible D match to TRBD2 (7 bases). V lost 11 bases and J lost 2, with 13 bases in between. Germline CDR1 reads SNHLY; CDR2 reads FYNNEI. The length of the CDR3 is 12 residues. The CDR3 loop is CARGGGAYEQYF. The CDR3 DNA follows: TGTGCCCGAGGGGGAGGGGCCTACGAGCAGTACTTC.

The V call is TRBV27, the J call TRBJ2-3, with 10 positions matching TRBD1. Germline CDR1 MNHEY, CDR2 SMNVEV (reference sequence). The CDR3 runs to 15 residues. The ends lost 7 bases at V and 0 bases at J; junction bases unmatched: 4. CDR3 loop: CASTLGQGSTDTQYF. The CDR3 DNA sequence: TGTGCCAGCACACTGGGACAGGGGAGCACAGATACGCAGTATTTT.

The J gene is TRBJ2-7, the V gene TRBV11-2; D is uncertain. V dropped 1 base and J dropped 1 base, with 14 bases sitting between them. Looked up from germline, CDR1 is SGHAT and CDR2 is FQNNGV. CDR3 length: 16 residues. CDR3 residues: CASSLADWAASYEQYF. In DNA form, the CDR3 reads TGTGCCAGCAGCTTAGCCGACTGGGCCGCATCCTACGAGCAGTACTTC.

This clone came up once. The genes are TRBV28 and TRBJ2-5; no clear D. Germline CDR1 is MDHEN and CDR2 is SYDVKM. The V and J ends lost 3 bases and 3 bases respectively, with 8 bases between them. The CDR3 consists of 13 residues. The CDR3: CASSFRQKETQYF. CDR3 nucleotides: TGTGCCAGCAGTTTTCGGCAGAAAGAGACCCAGTACTTC.

This clone was seen a single time. This chain joins TRBV6-1 and TRBJ2-7; TRBD2 agrees at 13 bases. Germline V lookup: CDR1 MNHNS, CDR2 SASEGT. CDR3 length: 15 residues. V lost 6 bases and J lost 4; bases outside the gene matches: 6. Here the CDR3 DNA reads TGTGCCAGCAGCGGGACTAGCGGGAAATTTTACGAGCAGTACTTC. It codes for CASSGTSGKFYEQYF.

The chain recombines TRBV28 with TRBJ2-7; D unclear. Germline-derived CDR1 and CDR2 are MDHEN and SYDVKM. This CDR3 region has 15 residues. V was shortened by 3 bases and J by 0 bases, with 12 bases between the two germline ends. CDR3 amino acids: CASSFYQSSSYEQYF. The CDR3 DNA reads as TGTGCCAGCAGTTTTTATCAGAGTAGCTCCTACGAGCAGTACTTC.

The V call is TRBV4-1, the J call TRBJ2-7; D is perhaps TRBD2 (5 bases). V gave up 4 bases and J gave up 3 bases, with 10 bases separating them. There are 13 residues in the CDR3. Germline V CDR1 and CDR2: MGHRA, YSYEKL. The CDR3 nucleotides read TGCGCCAGCAGCCCTAACGAGGGCTACGAGCAGTACTTC. Protein product: CASSPNEGYEQYF.

This sequence joins TRBV7-9 and TRBJ1-4; the match to TRBD1 covers 7 bases. Trimming at V came to 6 bases and at J to 8 bases, leaving 12 bases not matched to a gene. Germline lookup yields CDR1 SEHNR and CDR2 FQNEAQ (reference sequence). CDR3 length equals 15 residues. CDR3 coding DNA: TGTGCCAGCAGTAATTCTCAGGGGGTGCAAGAAAAACTGTTTTTT. Protein sequence: CASSNSQGVQEKLFF.